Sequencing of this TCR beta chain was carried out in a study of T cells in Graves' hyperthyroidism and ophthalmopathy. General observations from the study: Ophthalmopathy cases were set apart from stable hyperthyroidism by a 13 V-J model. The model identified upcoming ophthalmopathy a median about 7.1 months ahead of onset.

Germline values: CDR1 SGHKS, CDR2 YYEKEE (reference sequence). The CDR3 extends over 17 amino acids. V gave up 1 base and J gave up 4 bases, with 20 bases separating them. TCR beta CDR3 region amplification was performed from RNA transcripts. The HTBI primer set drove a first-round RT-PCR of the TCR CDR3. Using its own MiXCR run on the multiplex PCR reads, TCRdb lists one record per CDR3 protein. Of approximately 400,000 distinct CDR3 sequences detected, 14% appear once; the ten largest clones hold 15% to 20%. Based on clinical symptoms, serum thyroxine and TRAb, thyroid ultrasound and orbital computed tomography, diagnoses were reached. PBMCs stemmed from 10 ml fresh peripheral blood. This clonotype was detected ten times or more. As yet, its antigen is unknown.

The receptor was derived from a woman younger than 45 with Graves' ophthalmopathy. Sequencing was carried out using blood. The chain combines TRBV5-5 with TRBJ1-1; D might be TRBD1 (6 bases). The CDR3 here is CASSLRGGSGLGTEAFF. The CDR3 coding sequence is TGTGCCAGCAGCTTGAGAGGGGGGTCAGGGCTGGGCACTGAAGCTTTCTTT.